The T cell receptor (beta chain) described here comes from a study of blood T cell repertoires in COVID-19. Assay used: immunoSEQ multiplex PCR; TCRdb lists only in-frame clones, some missing. The sample holds around 50,000 clones, roughly 93% seen once. Sequenced input: peripheral blood. This sequence originates from a man aged 60 to 75 with COVID-19, enrolled during active disease.

The CDR3 region has the DNA TGTGCCAGCAGTTACGAAACAGGGGGGCCCTACGAGCAGTACTTC. It specifies CASSYETGGPYEQYF. V gene TRBV6-6 combines with J gene TRBJ2-7; 8 bases align to TRBD1. J was trimmed by 2 bases and V by 2 bases; bases with no gene match: 5. The germline V gene encodes CDR1 MNHNY and CDR2 SVGAGI (reference sequence). The CDR3 is 15 residues long.